This T cell receptor beta chain is drawn from a study of T-cell memory formation after mild COVID-19. The study, taken as a whole, reports: Day 15 to 85 contracting clones showed balanced CD4/CD8; later expanders leaned CD4+.

The CDR3 spans 15 residues. V lost 3 bases to trimming and J lost 4 bases, with 15 bases between them. The germline V gene encodes CDR1 MGHRA and CDR2 YSYEKL. A word on this clonotype: The antigen remains unidentified.

TCRdb re-derived calls from the 5' RACE reads in MiXCR, one entry per CDR3 protein. The sample carries about 270,000 distinct CDR3 sequences, more than 15% recorded once. V usage is TRBV4-1 and J usage is TRBJ1-1; D not certain. Sequenced material: PBMCs or a T cell subset sorted from them (not recorded which). This sequence originates from a man younger than 30 who had mild COVID-19 (a few samples of this study predate the infection). Cell type and time point are not known. CDR3 bases: TGCGCCAGCAGCCACCCCATCCAGGAGAGCACTGAAGCTTTCTTT. Protein product: CASSHPIQESTEAFF.